This T cell receptor (beta chain) originates from a study of early T cells in non-severe SARS-CoV-2 infection (dated by TCRdb to about 2021). Regarding the complete study: Because TCR sequencing was done on bulk RNA from unsorted whole blood, the alpha and beta chains could not be paired. General study outcomes and caveats: VDJdb matching was skewed toward anti-spike CD8 responses and likely underestimated virus-specific expansions by missing private and CD4 specificities.

Libraries were built with 5' RACE. TCRdb lists the instrument as NextSeq 500. To correct for sequencing error and PCR bias, the TCR library protocol tagged individual cDNA molecules with unique molecular identifiers. Both TCR alpha and beta chains were sequenced, and tight co-correlation was observed between alpha and beta sequence abundances in each sample. From the authors' description of their analysis: Decombinator V4 was used to annotate the V gene, J gene and CDR3 of the TCR sequences. Expanded TCRs were defined as changing significantly between any two time points under a Poisson model with p below 0.0001. TCR abundances were normalised to the total number of TCRs sequenced per sample and expressed as counts per million. MAIT TCRs were defined by TRAV1-2 paired with TRAJ12, TRAJ20 or TRAJ33, and iNKT TCRs by TRAV10 paired with TRAJ18. A search of VDJdb, accessed on 1 November 2021, was run for TCRs annotated to CMV, EBV and SARS-CoV-2, with TCRs annotated for multiple antigens excluded. TCRdb reanalyzed the raw reads on its own, using fastp at Q25 for trimming and MiXCR for clone calling, and kept in-frame beta chains. CDR3 protein duplicates are merged, each entry listing the most common genes and DNA. The V and J calls, along with clone size, are taken from TCRdb and not from the paper's own processing. The sample table records approximately 75,000 distinct CDR3 sequences; about 14% of these occur just once. Around 3.7% of the sample is taken by the ten largest.

The CDR3 has 14 amino acids, counting the end cysteine and phenylalanine. Only the CDR3 portion is preserved as DNA: 42 bases, with reading frame beginning at the first base. Compared with germline, V lacks 2 bases and J lacks 4 bases; bases without a gene match: 3. The germline V gene (reference sequence) sets CDR1 to SGHKS and CDR2 to YYEKEE. A remark on this clonotype: The antigen this receptor binds is unknown. Per-nucleotide qualities are absent, and no much larger clonotype sits a single base away.

A case-control design nested within a healthcare worker cohort in London, UK, was used, with weekly nasopharyngeal swab PCR tests and blood sampling performed. Healthcare workers were enrolled in the week of the UK lockdown, from 23 to 31 March 2020, and were followed every week for up to roughly 15 weeks. This specimen was whole blood, taken at baseline. This TCR was recovered from an adult who was a healthcare worker with PCR-confirmed SARS-CoV-2 infection or an uninfected control (not recorded which). The chain uses TRBV5-5 and TRBJ2-7; 10 middle bases align to TRBD2. The CDR3 in this case is CASSFRTSGYEQYF. The nucleotide sequence reads as follows: TGTGCCAGCAGCTTCCGGACTAGCGGTTACGAGCAGTACTTC.